This note documents a single T cell receptor beta chain sequence. The CDR3 has 14 amino acids. The germline gives CDR1 SGDLS, CDR2 YYNGEE. Trimming pared 0 bases from V and 8 bases from J, leaving 14 bases between. This sample was included in a study of blood T cell repertoires in COVID-19. TCRdb's table, derived via immunoSEQ multiplex PCR, lists solely in-frame clones and lacks some. The sample shows about 100,000 clones, approximately 92% of them seen only once. This TCR was recovered from a woman in her fifties or sixties with COVID-19, enrolled during active disease. The V gene is TRBV9, the J gene TRBJ1-2; D unresolved. Sequenced input: peripheral blood. The CDR3, as DNA: TGTGCCAGCAGCGTAGGTTATTCAGCGGGAGGCTACACCTTC. Translated: CASSVGYSAGGYTF.